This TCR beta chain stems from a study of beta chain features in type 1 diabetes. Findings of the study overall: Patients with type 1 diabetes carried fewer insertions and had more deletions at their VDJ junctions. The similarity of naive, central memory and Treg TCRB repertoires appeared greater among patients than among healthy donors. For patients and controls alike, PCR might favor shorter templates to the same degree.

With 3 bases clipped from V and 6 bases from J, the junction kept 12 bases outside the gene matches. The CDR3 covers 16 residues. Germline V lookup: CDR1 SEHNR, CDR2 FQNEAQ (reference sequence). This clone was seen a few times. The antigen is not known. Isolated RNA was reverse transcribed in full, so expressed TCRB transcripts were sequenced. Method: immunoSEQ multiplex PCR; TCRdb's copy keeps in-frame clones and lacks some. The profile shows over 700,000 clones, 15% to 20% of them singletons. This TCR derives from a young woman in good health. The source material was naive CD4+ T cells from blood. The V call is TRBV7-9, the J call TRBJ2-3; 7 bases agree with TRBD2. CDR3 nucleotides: TGTGCCAGCAGCTTCAGGCTAGCGGTCCTGTCGGATACGCAGTATTTT. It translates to CASSFRLAVLSDTQYF.